Presented here are 23 T cell receptor beta chains from one specimen sequenced in a study of cytomegalovirus exposure and HLA in healthy donors (dated by TCRdb to the late 2010s). Library method: the immunoSEQ multiplex PCR assay. A mixture of 60 forward primers for TCR Vbeta segments and 13 reverse primers for TCR Jbeta segments was used in the multiplex PCR. In TCRdb, the immuneACCESS table is reduced to in-frame sequences with V and J assigned. These tables do not hold every clone; where another copy was compared, an unresolved V gene accounts for under half, and the others remain unexplained. The sample contains 100,000 to 150,000 clones, 70% to 85% of them found a single time. 2.7% of the sample lies in the top ten. The sequenced sample consisted of PBMCs. The receptors originated from a boy younger than 10 in good health and CMV-seronegative.

The gene calls are TRBV10-2 and TRBJ2-5, with D unresolved. Looked up from germline, CDR1 is WSHSY and CDR2 is SAAADI. Between the trimmed V and J ends, which lost 2 bases and 4 bases, there was a span of 8 bases. The CDR3 sequence is 13 residues long. This CDR3 is CASSEVAAETQYF. The CDR3 DNA sequence: TGCGCCAGCAGTGAGGTGGCTGCAGAGACCCAGTACTTC.

J is TRBJ2-7 and V is TRBV2, with no clear D. Germline V CDR1 and CDR2: SNHLY, FYNNEI. Trimming pared 3 bases from V and 4 bases from J, leaving 16 bases between. The CDR3 extends over 15 amino acids. CDR3 residues: CASSEGHLSMYEQYF. DNA for the CDR3: TGTGCCAGCAGTGAGGGCCACCTTTCGATGTACGAGCAGTACTTC.

The genes are TRBV5-8 and TRBJ1-5; D is possibly TRBD1 (5 bases). The V end was cut by 0 bases, the J end by 5 bases, with 18 bases between. The CDR3 covers 17 residues. CDR1 and CDR2 (germline): SGHTS, YDEGEE. The CDR3 nucleotides read TGTGCCAGCAGCTTGGAAGCTGCGGGGGTAAGGGATCAGCCCCAGCATTTT. This sequence encodes CASSLEAAGVRDQPQHF.

The V and J genes are TRBV28 and TRBJ2-5; no clear D. Per germline, CDR1 MDHEN and CDR2 SYDVKM. The CDR3 is 16 residues long. The germline V and J ends were trimmed by 8 bases and 2 bases, with 21 bases remaining between them. The CDR3 coding sequence is TGTGCCAGCCTCCCTGTGGCGAGGAGTGCACAAGAGACCCAGTACTTC. This encodes CASLPVARSAQETQYF.

The genes are TRBV5-5 and TRBJ1-4, with D possibly matching TRBD1 (5 bases). The V gene's germline CDR1 is SGHKS and CDR2 YYEKEE (reference sequence). V was shortened by 4 bases and J by 0 bases, with 13 bases between the two germline ends. CDR3 size: 16 residues. The CDR3 is CASSPSGLATNEKLFF. The CDR3 DNA reads TGTGCCAGCAGCCCCTCAGGGCTTGCAACTAATGAAAAACTGTTTTTT.

The gene calls are TRBV7-3 and TRBJ2-5, with D uncertain. CDR1 and CDR2 (germline): SGHTA, FQGTGA. The CDR3 consists of 12 residues. Trimming left V 7 bases short and J 7 bases short, with 13 bases between. The CDR3 reads CASKSSCWTQYF. CDR3 nucleotides: TGTGCCAGCAAGAGCTCTTGTTGGACCCAGTACTTC.

The gene calls are TRBV10-2 and TRBJ2-2; tentatively, D is TRBD1 (6 bases). The V gene lost 0 bases and the J gene lost 6 bases, with 11 bases spanning the gap. The germline V gene has CDR1 WSHSY and CDR2 SAAADI. The CDR3 is 15 amino acids. CDR3 region: CASSESGAGPGELFF. In nucleotides, the CDR3 is TGCGCCAGCAGTGAGTCGGGGGCCGGTCCCGGGGAGCTGTTTTTT.

The chain combines TRBV6-5 with TRBJ1-5; possible D gene TRBD1, 5 bases. This CDR3 is 13 amino acids long. Germline assignment: CDR1 MNHEY and CDR2 SVGAGI. V lost 6 bases and J lost 2, with 8 bases in between. CDR3 nucleotides: TGTGCCAGCAGCGGGGGAGGCAATCAGCCCCAGCATTTT. Its protein product is CASSGGGNQPQHF.

This clone was observed a handful of times. The chain couples TRBV5-6 to TRBJ2-1; D might be TRBD2 (5 bases). The germline V and J ends were trimmed by 2 bases and 2 bases, with 11 bases remaining between them. The CDR3 contains 15 residues. Germline values: CDR1 SGHDT, CDR2 YYEEEE. CDR3 in DNA: TGTGCCAGCAGCTTCCAACCGGGGACCTACAATGAGCAGTTCTTC. It is translated as CASSFQPGTYNEQFF.

The genes are TRBV27 and TRBJ2-1; 8 nucleotides match TRBD1. The germline V gene encodes CDR1 MNHEY and CDR2 SMNVEV (reference sequence). CDR3 size: 15 residues. With V trimmed by 2 bases and J by 4 bases, 4 bases remained unmatched. CDR3 residues: CASSLEQGGYNEQFF. The CDR3 DNA is TGTGCCAGCAGTTTAGAACAGGGGGGATACAATGAGCAGTTCTTC.

In its sample, this clone was seen a few times. The gene calls are TRBV4-2 and TRBJ1-2, with TRBD1 identical over 11 bases. CDR3 size: 14 residues. V trimming: 7 bases; J trimming: 6 bases; junction bases outside the gene matches: 7. Germline V gives CDR1 LGHNA, CDR2 YNFKEQ. CDR3 residues: CASKGQGDIDGYTF. CDR3 DNA: TGTGCCAGCAAGGGACAGGGGGACATAGATGGCTACACCTTC.

This chain links TRBV14 with TRBJ2-7; 9 nucleotides align to TRBD1. Looked up from germline, CDR1 is SGHDN and CDR2 is FVKESK. Losses at the gene ends were 0 bases for V and 4 bases for J; bases not matched to a gene: 10. The CDR3 is made up of 17 amino acids. The CDR3, as DNA: TGTGCCAGCAGCCAAGACCGGCCCGGGACAGGGTGGTACGAGCAGTACTTC. Protein: CASSQDRPGTGWYEQYF.

The V and J genes are TRBV6-5 and TRBJ2-5, with 7 bases fitting TRBD1. The CDR3 is 14 amino acids. The germline gives CDR1 MNHEY, CDR2 SVGAGI. J gave up 5 bases and V 8 bases, and 11 bases lay outside the gene matches. The CDR3 loop is CASHRVGQEETQYF. The DNA of the CDR3 is TGTGCCAGCCACCGGGTAGGACAGGAGGAGACCCAGTACTTC.

This clone was seen only a few times. The junction and the germline gene differ at one end; a read error may be behind it. The DNA for the CDR3 is TGTGTCAGCAGTGATGAGAGTTATAGCAATCAGCCCCAGCATTTT. This sequence encodes CVSSDESYSNQPQHF. The V gene is TRBV6-1, the J gene TRBJ1-5; D not resolved. The CDR3 runs 15 residues. The germline V gene has CDR1 MNHNS and CDR2 SASEGT.

The gene calls are TRBV7-9 and TRBJ2-2; 7 bases are shared with TRBD2. The trim removed 5 bases at V and 5 bases at J, leaving 8 bases unmatched. CDR1 SEHNR and CDR2 FQNEAQ come from the germline V gene (reference sequence). The CDR3 is 15 amino acids. The CDR3 loop is CASSLPGGLTGELFF. Here the CDR3 DNA reads TGTGCCAGCAGCCTACCGGGGGGACTTACCGGGGAGCTGTTTTTT.

This chain joins TRBV14 and TRBJ2-7, with D uncertain. V was clipped by 1 base and J by 7 bases, with 8 bases between them. The CDR3 runs 12 residues. Germline lookup yields CDR1 SGHDN and CDR2 FVKESK. The CDR3 loop reads CASSQGSREQYF. The CDR3 DNA reads as TGTGCCAGCAGCCAAGGAAGTCGGGAGCAGTACTTC.

This clone has more than one count but fewer than ten. This sequence joins TRBV18 and TRBJ1-6, with a possible D match to TRBD1 (6 bases). The germline gives CDR1 KGHSH, CDR2 LQKENI. The V end was cut by 8 bases, the J end by 7 bases, with 15 bases between. The CDR3 has 14 residues. The CDR3 spells CASALDSTNSPLHF. CDR3 in DNA: TGTGCCAGCGCACTGGACAGCACCAATTCACCCCTCCACTTT.

This chain uses TRBV6-1 with TRBJ1-5; D is undetermined. The CDR3 covers 15 residues. The V gene's germline CDR1 is MNHNS and CDR2 SASEGT. Trimming took 3 bases from V and 3 from J, leaving 12 bases between them. The CDR3: CASSDVDTSNQPQHF. In DNA form, the CDR3 reads TGTGCCAGCAGTGACGTAGACACGTCCAATCAGCCCCAGCATTTT.

This clone was recorded once. J is TRBJ2-1 and V is TRBV2; D possibly corresponds to TRBD1 (5 bases). This CDR3 spans 14 amino acids. CDR1 is SNHLY, CDR2 FYNNEI, per germline. Trimming removed 8 bases at V and 8 bases at J, with 19 bases between. CDR3 in DNA: TGTGCCAGCCGTGTCAGGGAACATGGTGATGAGCAGTTCTTC. Amino acid sequence: CASRVREHGDEQFF.

The rearrangement uses TRBV2 and TRBJ1-1; D is ambiguous. Trimming stripped 8 bases from V and 1 base from J, with 14 bases between. This CDR3 contains 14 residues. Germline values: CDR1 SNHLY, CDR2 FYNNEI. The CDR3 nucleotides are TGTGCCAGCTCCGGGGTCGGTGAGAACACTGAAGCTTTCTTT. Residues: CASSGVGENTEAFF.

A note on this clone: Different DNA sequences within this sample yield the same CDR3. The V call is TRBV6-4, the J call TRBJ2-2, with 7 bases matching TRBD1. This CDR3 contains 14 residues. From germline, CDR1 is MRHNA and CDR2 SNTAGT. V shed 4 bases, J shed 1 base, and the junction held 0 bases outside the gene matches. CDR3 nucleotides: TGTGCCAGCAGTGCAGGGGGGAACACCGGGGAGCTGTTTTTT. Translating it yields CASSAGGNTGELFF.

This clone showed up just a few times. The gene calls are TRBV30 and TRBJ1-1; no clear D. Germline CDR1 is GTSNPN and CDR2 is SVGIG (reference sequence). Trimming removed 3 bases from V and 6 bases from J, with 20 bases in between. The CDR3 length is 15 residues. The CDR3 nucleotides read TGTGCCTGGAGAGCTCCCGGGAGGCGGTCCGCTGAAGCTTTCTTT. Its translation is CAWRAPGRRSAEAFF.

This clone has only a few counts. This chain uses TRBV29-1 with TRBJ2-1; the D gene is possibly TRBD2 (6 bases). CDR1 is SQVTM, CDR2 ANQGSEA, per germline. CDR3 length: 13 amino acids. The ends were cut back, 7 bases at V and 0 bases at J, with 10 bases in the middle. The CDR3 DNA is TGCAGCGCACGGGAGAGCTCCTACAATGAGCAGTTCTTC. Translated: CSARESSYNEQFF.